The rows below give T cell receptor beta chains drawn from one sample of a study of blood T cell repertoires in COVID-19. Clones were sequenced by immunoSEQ multiplex PCR, and TCRdb holds only the in-frame ones, with some missing. The data contain tens of thousands of clones, roughly 80% of them seen just once; the ten biggest clones take up 15% to 20%. The sequencing sample was made of peripheral blood. All receptors derive from a woman aged 80 or older with acute or convalescent COVID-19. CDR3s include the opening cysteine and the closing phenylalanine or tryptophan. A D gene is named only where the DNA matches it firmly. Expanded clones get a size class; other rows say once, few or many, or leave the size out.

J gene: TRBJ1-1
D gene: .
clone size: few
V gene: TRBV5-6
CDR3 length: 13
CDR3 protein: CASSSYPYTEAFF
CDR3 DNA: TGTGCCAGCAGCTCCTACCCCTACACTGAAGCTTTCTTT

J gene: TRBJ2-1
D gene: .
clone size: .
V gene: TRBV4-1
CDR3 length: 15
CDR3 protein: CASSSPGQVGNEQFF
CDR3 DNA: TGCGCCAGCAGTTCTCCCGGCCAGGTTGGCAATGAGCAGTTCTTC

J gene: TRBJ1-5
D gene: .
clone size: .
V gene: TRBV18
CDR3 length: 14
CDR3 protein: CASSPVGMDQPQHF
CDR3 DNA: TGTGCCAGCTCACCTGTGGGCATGGATCAGCCCCAGCATTTT

J gene: TRBJ1-6
D gene: .
clone size: .
V gene: TRBV6-1
CDR3 length: 12
CDR3 protein: CASSEYSRALHF
CDR3 DNA: TGTGCCAGCAGTGAATATAGCAGGGCCCTCCACTTT

J gene: TRBJ1-6
D gene: .
clone size: .
V gene: TRBV9
CDR3 length: 14
CDR3 protein: CASSVGTDNSPLHF
CDR3 DNA: TGTGCCAGCAGCGTCGGGACTGATAATTCACCCCTCCACTTT

J gene: TRBJ1-4
D gene: TRBD1
clone size: .
V gene: TRBV3-1/TRBV3-2
CDR3 length: 16
CDR3 protein: CASSRRPGGNNEKLFF
CDR3 DNA: TGTGCCAGCAGCCGCCGACCAGGGGGCAATAATGAAAAACTGTTTTTT

J gene: TRBJ1-4
D gene: .
clone size: .
V gene: TRBV2
CDR3 length: 12
CDR3 protein: CASSSSDHRGFF
CDR3 DNA: .

J gene: TRBJ2-7
D gene: TRBD2
clone size: .
V gene: TRBV3-1/TRBV3-2
CDR3 length: 14
CDR3 protein: CASSHLAGGYEQYF
CDR3 DNA: TGTGCCAGCAGCCACCTTGCGGGGGGTTACGAGCAGTACTTC

J gene: TRBJ2-7
D gene: .
clone size: .
V gene: TRBV6-5
CDR3 length: 15
CDR3 protein: CASSPQRQRSYEQYF
CDR3 DNA: TGTGCCAGCAGTCCACAAAGACAGAGGAGCTACGAGCAGTACTTC

J gene: TRBJ2-1
D gene: .
clone size: .
V gene: TRBV4-1
CDR3 length: 16
CDR3 protein: CASSQEWTELYNEQFF
CDR3 DNA: TGCGCCAGCAGCCAAGAGTGGACAGAACTCTACAATGAGCAGTTCTTC

J gene: TRBJ2-2
D gene: .
clone size: .
V gene: TRBV18
CDR3 length: 16
CDR3 protein: CASSPPSLVNTGELFF
CDR3 DNA: TGTGCCAGCTCACCACCCTCACTAGTGAACACCGGGGAGCTGTTTTTT

J gene: TRBJ1-2
D gene: TRBD1
clone size: .
V gene: TRBV5-1
CDR3 length: 13
CDR3 protein: CASSRDRVYGYTF
CDR3 DNA: TGCGCCAGCAGCCGGGACAGGGTTTATGGCTACACCTTC

J gene: TRBJ2-5
D gene: TRBD1
clone size: .
V gene: TRBV6-5
CDR3 length: 15
CDR3 protein: CASSYAYRGGETQYF
CDR3 DNA: TGTGCCAGCAGTTACGCATACAGGGGCGGTGAGACCCAGTACTTC

J gene: TRBJ2-1
D gene: TRBD2
clone size: .
V gene: TRBV27
CDR3 length: 16
CDR3 protein: CASRGLAGAIYNEQFF
CDR3 DNA: TGTGCCAGCAGGGGACTAGCGGGAGCGATTTACAATGAGCAGTTCTTC

J gene: TRBJ1-1
D gene: .
clone size: .
V gene: TRBV3-1/TRBV3-2
CDR3 length: 15
CDR3 protein: CASSRRAGANTEAFF
CDR3 DNA: TGTGCCAGCAGCCGTAGGGCAGGGGCAAACACTGAAGCTTTCTTT

J gene: TRBJ2-5
D gene: .
clone size: few
V gene: TRBV7-7
CDR3 length: 15
CDR3 protein: CASSSQGGRQETQYF
CDR3 DNA: TGTGCCAGCAGCTCCCAAGGTGGGCGCCAAGAGACCCAGTACTTC

J gene: TRBJ1-2
D gene: .
clone size: .
V gene: TRBV11-2
CDR3 length: 16
CDR3 protein: CASSLGPSRRNYGYTF
CDR3 DNA: TGTGCCAGCAGCTTGGGGCCCTCCCGGCGGAACTATGGCTACACCTTC

J gene: TRBJ2-7
D gene: TRBD1
clone size: .
V gene: TRBV15
CDR3 length: 15
CDR3 protein: CATSRDRGQGYEQYF
CDR3 DNA: TGTGCCACCAGCAGAGATCGGGGACAGGGTTACGAGCAGTACTTC

J gene: TRBJ2-5
D gene: TRBD2
clone size: .
V gene: TRBV3-1/TRBV3-2
CDR3 length: 15
CDR3 protein: CASSLRTSGEETQYF
CDR3 DNA: TGTGCCAGCAGCCTAAGGACTAGCGGGGAAGAGACCCAGTACTTC

J gene: TRBJ2-6
D gene: TRBD2
clone size: .
V gene: TRBV4-1
CDR3 length: 21
CDR3 protein: CASTSRGASGIERAGANVLTF
CDR3 DNA: TGCGCCAGCACCTCACGCGGGGCTAGCGGGATTGAGAGAGCTGGGGCCAACGTCCTGACTTTC

J gene: TRBJ2-7
D gene: TRBD1
clone size: .
V gene: TRBV5-5
CDR3 length: 15
CDR3 protein: CASSVGDRDDYEQYF
CDR3 DNA: TGTGCCAGCAGCGTGGGGGACAGGGACGACTACGAGCAGTACTTC

J gene: TRBJ2-7
D gene: TRBD2
clone size: .
V gene: TRBV6-6
CDR3 length: 16
CDR3 protein: CASSRTSGGTSVEQYF
CDR3 DNA: TGTGCCAGCAGTCGAACTAGCGGGGGGACTTCGGTCGAGCAGTACTTC

J gene: TRBJ2-5
D gene: TRBD1
clone size: .
V gene: TRBV14
CDR3 length: 15
CDR3 protein: CASSQEWTGPETQYF
CDR3 DNA: TGTGCCAGCAGCCAAGAATGGACAGGGCCAGAGACCCAGTACTTC

J gene: TRBJ2-1
D gene: TRBD1
clone size: .
V gene: TRBV6-6
CDR3 length: 19
CDR3 protein: CASSHPDRAIRTSYNEQFF
CDR3 DNA: TGTGCCAGCAGTCACCCGGACAGGGCGATCAGAACCTCCTACAATGAGCAGTTCTTC

J gene: TRBJ2-7
D gene: .
clone size: .
V gene: TRBV6-1
CDR3 length: 17
CDR3 protein: CASSDRGWTQQRNEQYF
CDR3 DNA: TGTGCCAGCAGTGACAGGGGCTGGACCCAACAACGGAACGAGCAGTACTTC

J gene: TRBJ2-1
D gene: TRBD2
clone size: .
V gene: TRBV7-3
CDR3 length: 14
CDR3 protein: CASSQGLAGVEQFF
CDR3 DNA: TGTGCCAGCAGCCAAGGACTAGCGGGGGTGGAGCAGTTCTTC

J gene: TRBJ1-2
D gene: .
clone size: .
V gene: TRBV27
CDR3 length: 13
CDR3 protein: CASSLGQYYGYTF
CDR3 DNA: TGTGCCAGCAGTTTAGGACAGTACTATGGCTACACCTTC

J gene: TRBJ2-5
D gene: .
clone size: .
V gene: TRBV7-2
CDR3 length: 14
CDR3 protein: CASSPGTSQETQYF
CDR3 DNA: TGTGCCAGCAGCCCCGGGACTTCACAAGAGACCCAGTACTTC

J gene: TRBJ1-1
D gene: TRBD1
clone size: .
V gene: TRBV18
CDR3 length: 14
CDR3 protein: CASSPDRANTEAFF
CDR3 DNA: TGTGCCAGCTCACCGGACAGGGCTAACACTGAAGCTTTCTTT

J gene: TRBJ1-2
D gene: .
clone size: .
V gene: TRBV14
CDR3 length: 15
CDR3 protein: CASSPQVGGNYGYTF
CDR3 DNA: TGTGCCAGCAGCCCCCAAGTTGGTGGCAACTATGGCTACACCTTC

J gene: TRBJ2-1
D gene: TRBD2
clone size: few
V gene: TRBV14
CDR3 length: 15
CDR3 protein: CASSQGTSGYSEQFF
CDR3 DNA: TGTGCCAGCAGCCAAGGGACTAGCGGGTATAGTGAGCAGTTCTTC

J gene: TRBJ2-5
D gene: .
clone size: .
V gene: TRBV3-1/TRBV3-2
CDR3 length: 16
CDR3 protein: CASTLYGTLSRETQYF
CDR3 DNA: TGTGCCAGCACCCTTTACGGGACACTCTCAAGGGAGACCCAGTACTTC

J gene: TRBJ1-2
D gene: .
clone size: few
V gene: TRBV12-3/TRBV12-4
CDR3 length: 12
CDR3 protein: CASSLTVRGYTF
CDR3 DNA: TGTGCCAGCAGTTTGACAGTTCGGGGCTACACCTTC

J gene: TRBJ2-3
D gene: TRBD2
clone size: .
V gene: TRBV27
CDR3 length: 17
CDR3 protein: CASSPASGRAMEDTQYF
CDR3 DNA: TGTGCCAGCAGTCCCGCCAGCGGGAGGGCCATGGAAGATACGCAGTATTTT

J gene: TRBJ2-3
D gene: .
clone size: few
V gene: TRBV4-2
CDR3 length: 16
CDR3 protein: CASSQGPSGSTDTQYF
CDR3 DNA: TGTGCCAGCAGCCAAGGTCCCAGCGGGAGCACAGATACGCAGTATTTT

J gene: TRBJ1-1
D gene: .
clone size: few
V gene: TRBV5-6
CDR3 length: 11
CDR3 protein: CASSRLLEAFF
CDR3 DNA: TGTGCCAGCAGCAGACTACTCGAAGCTTTCTTT

J gene: TRBJ2-2
D gene: TRBD1
clone size: .
V gene: TRBV27
CDR3 length: 14
CDR3 protein: CASSPRGQTGELFF
CDR3 DNA: TGTGCCAGCAGTCCCAGGGGGCAAACCGGGGAGCTGTTTTTT

J gene: TRBJ2-3
D gene: .
clone size: few
V gene: TRBV15
CDR3 length: 16
CDR3 protein: CATSRYGSSGLDTQYF
CDR3 DNA: TGTGCCACCAGCCGCTACGGGAGTAGTGGGTTGGATACGCAGTATTTT

J gene: TRBJ2-1
D gene: .
clone size: .
V gene: TRBV19
CDR3 length: 12
CDR3 protein: CASRSSYNEQFF
CDR3 DNA: TGTGCCAGTAGGAGCTCCTACAATGAGCAGTTCTTC

J gene: TRBJ2-5
D gene: .
clone size: .
V gene: TRBV9
CDR3 length: 14
CDR3 protein: CASSVGHNQETQYF
CDR3 DNA: TGTGCCAGCAGCGTTGGGCACAACCAAGAGACCCAGTACTTC

J gene: TRBJ2-7
D gene: .
clone size: few
V gene: TRBV7-9
CDR3 length: 13
CDR3 protein: CASSQGGAYEQYF
CDR3 DNA: TGTGCCAGCAGCCAAGGGGGTGCCTACGAGCAGTACTTC

J gene: TRBJ1-4
D gene: TRBD1
clone size: .
V gene: TRBV18
CDR3 length: 13
CDR3 protein: CASSPGTAEKLFF
CDR3 DNA: TGTGCCAGCTCTCCCGGGACAGCGGAAAAACTGTTTTTT

J gene: TRBJ1-1
D gene: .
clone size: .
V gene: TRBV11-1
CDR3 length: 16
CDR3 protein: CASSLEVAGRNTEAFF
CDR3 DNA: TGTGCCAGCAGCTTAGAGGTTGCAGGTCGGAACACTGAAGCTTTCTTT

J gene: TRBJ2-2
D gene: .
clone size: once
V gene: TRBV3-1/TRBV3-2
CDR3 length: 15
CDR3 protein: CASSPGTLNTGELFF
CDR3 DNA: TGTGCCAGCAGCCCCGGGACTTTAAACACCGGGGAGCTGTTTTTT

J gene: TRBJ1-5
D gene: .
clone size: .
V gene: TRBV19
CDR3 length: 16
CDR3 protein: CASTPWGGNSNQPQHF
CDR3 DNA: TGTGCCAGTACTCCTTGGGGGGGGAATAGCAATCAGCCCCAGCATTTT

J gene: TRBJ1-2
D gene: .
clone size: .
V gene: TRBV5-4
CDR3 length: 15
CDR3 protein: CASSPRGGANYGYTF
CDR3 DNA: TGTGCCAGCAGCCCCCGGGGGGGAGCTAACTATGGCTACACCTTC

J gene: TRBJ2-1
D gene: .
clone size: .
V gene: TRBV6-1
CDR3 length: 12
CDR3 protein: CASSEWANEQFF
CDR3 DNA: TGTGCCAGCAGTGAATGGGCCAATGAGCAGTTCTTC

J gene: TRBJ2-2
D gene: .
clone size: .
V gene: TRBV5-8
CDR3 length: 14
CDR3 protein: CASSSRGGGRGAVF
CDR3 DNA: TGTGCCAGCAGCAGCCGGGGAGGCGGCCGGGGAGCTGTTTTT

J gene: TRBJ1-3
D gene: TRBD1
clone size: .
V gene: TRBV13
CDR3 length: 15
CDR3 protein: CASSKPGQGADTIYF
CDR3 DNA: TGTGCCAGCAGCAAACCGGGACAGGGGGCTGACACCATATATTTT

J gene: TRBJ2-3
D gene: TRBD2
clone size: few
V gene: TRBV29-1
CDR3 length: 16
CDR3 protein: CSATRQAGGGGDTQYF
CDR3 DNA: TGCAGCGCTACGCGCCAAGCGGGAGGCGGGGGAGATACGCAGTATTTT

J gene: TRBJ2-7
D gene: TRBD1
clone size: few
V gene: TRBV29-1
CDR3 length: 11
CDR3 protein: CSLRQGGEQYF
CDR3 DNA: TGCAGCTTAAGACAGGGCGGAGAGCAGTACTTC

J gene: TRBJ2-7
D gene: TRBD2
clone size: .
V gene: TRBV6-2/TRBV6-3
CDR3 length: 15
CDR3 protein: CASSYSGLADYEQYF
CDR3 DNA: TGTGCCAGCAGTTACTCAGGGCTAGCGGATTACGAGCAGTACTTC

J gene: TRBJ2-5
D gene: .
clone size: .
V gene: TRBV5-1
CDR3 length: 15
CDR3 protein: CASSLIGEQLETQYF
CDR3 DNA: TGCGCCAGCAGCTTGATTGGGGAGCAATTGGAGACCCAGTACTTC

J gene: TRBJ2-1
D gene: .
clone size: .
V gene: TRBV9
CDR3 length: 14
CDR3 protein: CASSVDPVYNEQFF
CDR3 DNA: TGTGCCAGCAGCGTAGATCCTGTGTACAATGAGCAGTTCTTC

J gene: TRBJ2-3
D gene: TRBD2
clone size: .
V gene: TRBV9
CDR3 length: 16
CDR3 protein: CASSGRVAGLTDTQYF
CDR3 DNA: TGTGCCAGCAGCGGGAGAGTAGCGGGTCTCACAGATACGCAGTATTTT

J gene: TRBJ2-1
D gene: TRBD2
clone size: .
V gene: TRBV5-6
CDR3 length: 15
CDR3 protein: CASSPGLAGRNEQFF
CDR3 DNA: TGTGCCAGCAGCCCGGGACTAGCGGGGAGGAATGAGCAGTTCTTC

J gene: TRBJ1-4
D gene: TRBD1
clone size: .
V gene: TRBV18
CDR3 length: 16
CDR3 protein: CASSPRGTASNEKLFF
CDR3 DNA: TGTGCCAGCTCACCTAGAGGGACAGCGTCTAATGAAAAACTGTTTTTT

J gene: TRBJ2-7
D gene: TRBD1
clone size: .
V gene: TRBV29-1
CDR3 length: 14
CDR3 protein: CSVEFGTGTDEQYF
CDR3 DNA: TGCAGCGTCGAGTTCGGGACAGGGACCGACGAGCAGTACTTC

J gene: TRBJ2-7
D gene: .
clone size: .
V gene: TRBV19
CDR3 length: 13
CDR3 protein: CASSIDPLYEQYF
CDR3 DNA: TGTGCCAGTAGTATAGATCCACTATACGAGCAGTACTTC